These 28 T cell receptor beta chains share one sample of origin, sequenced in a study of T cell changes during pregnancy in multiple sclerosis. The table came from immunoSEQ multiplex PCR; TCRdb's copy has only in-frame clones and leaves some out. The table has more than 60,000 clones, roughly 90% seen once. Sequencing used CD4+ T cells from peripheral blood mononuclear cells, obtained in the third trimester of pregnancy. The source of these receptors is a female donor in good health, enrolled as a control in a pregnancy study.

The chain carries TRBV11-2 and TRBJ1-4; tentative D call: TRBD1 (5 bases). The CDR3 is made up of 16 amino acids. The germline gives CDR1 SGHAT, CDR2 FQNNGV. Deletions cut 4 bases from V and 3 bases from J, with 15 bases between. The CDR3 sequence: CASSSMGQKANEKLFF. DNA for the CDR3: TGTGCCAGCAGCTCCATGGGGCAGAAGGCTAATGAAAAACTGTTTTTT.

V gene TRBV19 combines with J gene TRBJ1-2, with 8 positions matching TRBD1. The CDR3 spans 19 residues. Trimming removed 5 bases from V and 3 bases from J; junction bases left unmatched: 20. CDR1 and CDR2 (germline): LNHDA, SQIVND (reference sequence). The CDR3 region has the DNA TGTGCCAGTAGTTCCGGGACAGGTTTCCTTTCGGAGGATCACTATGGCTACACCTTC. Translating gives CASSSGTGFLSEDHYGYTF.

This clone was picked up a small number of times. The chain links TRBV13 to TRBJ1-1; 8 bases are shared with TRBD1. The V gene's germline CDR1 is PRHDT and CDR2 FYEKMQ (reference sequence). V was pared by 5 bases and J by 8 bases, with 4 bases of the junction left unmatched. The CDR3 contains 12 residues. In DNA, the CDR3 is TGTGCCAGCAGCCCGGGGGACAGGGAAGCTTTCTTT. It translates to CASSPGDREAFF.

V usage is TRBV7-4 and J usage is TRBJ1-5; D may be TRBD1 (5 bases). Trimming shortened V by 2 bases and J by 7 bases, and 27 bases separated the two germline ends. This CDR3 has 19 residues. Germline CDR1 reads SGHVT; CDR2 reads SQSDAQ. The CDR3 spells CASSLPLRGRERGEQPQHF. The CDR3 region has the DNA TGTGCCAGCAGCTTACCCTTAAGGGGCAGGGAAAGGGGTGAACAGCCCCAGCATTTT.

V gene TRBV2 combines with J gene TRBJ2-6; D gene ambiguous. CDR1 SNHLY and CDR2 FYNNEI come from the germline V gene. CDR3 length: 14 amino acids. V dropped 3 bases and J dropped 0 bases, with 3 bases sitting between them. The CDR3 DNA reads TGTGCCAGCAGTGAGAGCTCTGGGGCCAACGTCCTGACTTTC. Protein: CASSESSGANVLTF. Variable domain in full (rest from reference TRBV2 and TRBJ2-6): EPEVTQTPSHQVTQMGQEVILRCVPISNHLYFYWYRQILGQKVEFLVSFYNNEISEKSEIFDDQFSVERPDGSNFTLKIRSTKLEDSAMYFCASSESSGANVLTFGAGSRLTVL.

The genes are TRBV4-1 and TRBJ1-6; tentatively, D is TRBD1 (5 bases). The CDR3 is 17 residues long. V was cut by 2 bases and J by 5 bases, with 16 bases left in between. Germline V gene sequence: CDR1 MGHRA, CDR2 YSYEKL. The DNA for the CDR3 is TGCGCCAGCAGCCAATCCAGCCTCCGGGGGAATAATTCACCCCTCCACTTT. It yields the protein CASSQSSLRGNNSPLHF.

V gene TRBV9 combines with J gene TRBJ2-1, with 9 positions matching TRBD2. The CDR3 is 16 residues long. V lost 0 bases to trimming and J lost 7 bases; unmatched junction nucleotides: 8. Per germline, CDR1 SGDLS and CDR2 YYNGEE. The CDR3 DNA sequence: TGTGCCAGCAGCGTAGGTGGCGGGGGGGCCTGGAATGAGCAGTTCTTC. Amino acids: CASSVGGGGAWNEQFF.

V and J are TRBV2 and TRBJ2-3; the D gene is possibly TRBD1 (7 bases). CDR3 length equals 15 residues. The V end lost 9 bases, the J end lost 4 bases, and 20 bases lay between the germline ends. Germline CDR1 reads SNHLY; CDR2 reads FYNNEI. DNA of the CDR3: TGTGCCAGTAGGGGGCGACTAGTAGTCCCAGATACGCAGTATTTT. This encodes CASRGRLVVPDTQYF.

The rearrangement links TRBV4-3 to TRBJ1-2; a weak D match, TRBD1 (6 bases). V was trimmed by 2 bases and J by 0 bases, leaving 10 bases between them. CDR3 length equals 15 residues. Germline V gene lookup returns CDR1 LGHNA and CDR2 YSLEER. The CDR3 spells CASSQPDRANYGYTF. CDR3 DNA sequence: TGCGCCAGCAGCCAACCGGACAGAGCTAACTATGGCTACACCTTC.

This rearrangement joins TRBV4-3 to TRBJ1-6; D not certain. V lost 1 base, J lost 4 bases, and 8 bases lay in between. Germline CDR1 and CDR2: LGHNA and YSLEER. The CDR3 spans 15 residues. The CDR3 sequence: CASSQGEGYNSPLHF. The CDR3, as DNA: TGCGCCAGCAGCCAAGGAGAGGGATATAATTCACCCCTCCACTTT.

This clone was detected a few times. J is TRBJ1-1 and V is TRBV27; D is possibly TRBD1 (6 bases). The CDR3 loop spans 15 amino acids. Germline V CDR1 and CDR2: MNHEY, SMNVEV (reference sequence). Trimming stripped 6 bases from V and 1 base from J, with 15 bases between. The CDR3: CASSRGDISNTEAFF. The CDR3 nucleotides read TGTGCCAGCAGCCGGGGGGACATATCGAACACTGAAGCTTTCTTT.

The chain is built from TRBV4-3 and TRBJ2-7; D unclear. Germline loops: CDR1 LGHNA, CDR2 YSLEER. This CDR3 contains 13 residues. V was clipped by 0 bases and J by 7 bases, with 10 bases between them. This chain's CDR3 is CASSQDLAREQYF. The CDR3 bases are TGCGCCAGCAGCCAAGATTTAGCTAGAGAGCAGTACTTC.

This clone was counted a few times. This sequence joins TRBV19 and TRBJ1-4; 7 bases align to TRBD1. The CDR3 contains 14 residues. J lost 5 bases, V lost 7 bases, and 7 bases had no gene match. Germline lookup yields CDR1 LNHDA and CDR2 SQIVND (reference sequence). The CDR3 DNA is TGTGCCAGTAATCCGGGACAGCCAAATGAAAAACTGTTTTTT. Encoded protein: CASNPGQPNEKLFF.

The J gene is TRBJ2-7, the V gene TRBV6-5; D may be TRBD1 (5 bases). V lost 4 bases to trimming and J lost 5 bases, with 12 bases between them. The CDR3 is 13 amino acids. Germline CDR1 reads MNHEY; CDR2 reads SVGAGI. CDR3 loop: CASSFRVGDEQYF. CDR3 sequence (DNA): TGTGCCAGCAGTTTCAGGGTAGGCGACGAGCAGTACTTC.

This clone came up a few times. This chain links TRBV18 with TRBJ2-5; D possibly corresponds to TRBD1 (5 bases). V lost 2 bases to trimming and J lost 5 bases, with 15 bases between them. CDR3 length equals 15 residues. CDR1 and CDR2 from the germline V gene are KGHSH and LQKENI. CDR3 sequence: CASSPAAQGQETQYF. CDR3 DNA sequence: TGTGCCAGCTCACCAGCGGCTCAGGGTCAGGAGACCCAGTACTTC.

This clone was detected only once. The chain uses TRBV7-8 and TRBJ2-7; 12 positions agree with TRBD2. In germline, CDR1 is SGHVS, CDR2 FQNEAQ. This CDR3 region has 14 residues. Trimming at V came to 2 bases and at J to 8 bases, leaving 4 bases not matched to a gene. CDR3 protein: CASSLRTSGDQQYF. The DNA of the CDR3 is TGTGCCAGCAGCTTAAGGACTAGCGGGGATCAGCAGTACTTC.

In its sample, this clone was seen once. This sequence joins TRBV5-1 and TRBJ1-6; 7 nucleotides line up with TRBD1. The CDR3 totals 15 residues. After removal of 4 bases from V and 6 bases from J, the junction contained 7 bases not matched to a gene. Germline values: CDR1 SGHRS, CDR2 YFSETQ. The CDR3 loop is CASSQLQGFNSPLHF. The CDR3 nucleotides read TGCGCCAGCAGCCAATTACAGGGGTTTAATTCACCCCTCCACTTT.

CDR3 residues: CASSQDWGGGSNEKLFF. DNA for the CDR3: TGCGCCAGCAGCCAAGATTGGGGAGGGGGTTCTAATGAAAAACTGTTTTTT. The chain combines TRBV4-3 with TRBJ1-4, with D perhaps matching TRBD1 (6 bases). The CDR3 covers 17 residues. Trimming removed 0 bases from V and 3 bases from J, with 14 bases in between. In germline, CDR1 is LGHNA, CDR2 YSLEER.

In its sample, this clone was seen a few times. The V call is TRBV7-2, the J call TRBJ1-5, with D uncertain. The CDR3 totals 12 residues. Trimming shortened V by 1 base and J by 5 bases, and 3 bases separated the two germline ends. Germline V lookup: CDR1 SGHTA, CDR2 FQGNSA. The CDR3 reads CASSLVDQPQHF. The CDR3 DNA reads TGTGCCAGCAGCTTAGTCGATCAGCCCCAGCATTTT.

V is TRBV6-5 and J is TRBJ1-3, with TRBD1 matching 7 bases. Trimming at V came to 2 bases and at J to 2 bases, leaving 3 bases not matched to a gene. Germline lookup yields CDR1 MNHEY and CDR2 SVGAGI. The CDR3 totals 15 residues. CDR3 bases: TGTGCCAGCAGTTACGACCAGGGGGCTGGAAACACCATATATTTT. Translating it yields CASSYDQGAGNTIYF.

V gene TRBV18 combines with J gene TRBJ1-1, with 9 bases that match TRBD1. CDR3 size: 15 residues. The V segment lost 4 bases and the J segment 1 base; nucleotides outside the gene matches: 4. CDR1 is KGHSH, CDR2 LQKENI, per germline. CDR3 nucleotides: TGTGCCAGCTCACTGGGGGGACAGGGGAACACTGAAGCTTTCTTT. Translating it yields CASSLGGQGNTEAFF.

The chain carries TRBV11-1 and TRBJ2-1, with 11 bases matching TRBD2. Looked up from germline, CDR1 is SGHAT and CDR2 is FQDESV (reference sequence). Trimming removed 3 bases from V and 6 bases from J; junction bases left unmatched: 1. The CDR3 runs 14 residues. The CDR3: CASSFSGGANEQFF. The CDR3 DNA reads TGTGCCAGCAGCTTTAGCGGGGGGGCCAATGAGCAGTTCTTC.

This clone appeared a single time. The rearrangement joins TRBV27 to TRBJ2-1, with TRBD2 identical over 15 bases. The CDR3 consists of 20 residues. The trim removed 3 bases at V and 0 bases at J, leaving 9 bases unmatched. Germline loops: CDR1 MNHEY, CDR2 SMNVEV (reference sequence). The CDR3 here is CASSFGLAGGSTTSYNEQFF. The CDR3 DNA sequence: TGTGCCAGCAGTTTCGGACTAGCGGGGGGGTCTACGACCTCCTACAATGAGCAGTTCTTC.

The V call is TRBV7-2, the J call TRBJ1-1; D is undetermined. The germline gives CDR1 SGHTA, CDR2 FQGNSA. V lost 5 bases, J lost 6 bases, and 7 bases lay in between. This CDR3 comprises 11 residues. CDR3 amino acids: CASSLIPEAFF. The CDR3 bases are TGTGCCAGCAGCCTAATCCCTGAAGCTTTCTTT.

This rearrangement joins TRBV2 to TRBJ2-1, with TRBD2 matching 7 bases. Germline values: CDR1 SNHLY, CDR2 FYNNEI. This CDR3 region has 14 residues. V shed 9 bases, J shed 0 bases, and the junction held 5 bases outside the gene matches. CDR3 nucleotides: TGTGCCAGAGCGGGACCCACCTCCTACAATGAGCAGTTCTTC. As protein: CARAGPTSYNEQFF.

The V and J genes are TRBV4-3 and TRBJ2-1; the match to TRBD2 covers 8 bases. J lost 13 bases, V lost 0 bases, and 5 bases had no gene match. Germline CDR1 and CDR2: LGHNA and YSLEER. The CDR3 length is 13 residues. The CDR3 spells CASSQDSGGAQFF. The CDR3 nucleotides are TGCGCCAGCAGCCAAGATTCGGGGGGGGCTCAGTTCTTC.

This clone has just one count. V and J are TRBV2 and TRBJ2-5, with 8 bases matching TRBD2. V shed 7 bases, J shed 4 bases, and the junction held 5 bases outside the gene matches. CDR3 length: 13 residues. The germline gives CDR1 SNHLY, CDR2 FYNNEI. The CDR3 sequence is CASNKRGTETQYF. In DNA, the CDR3 is TGTGCCAGCAATAAGCGGGGGACAGAGACCCAGTACTTC. Supplemented by reference TRBV2 and TRBJ2-5, the full variable domain reads EPEVTQTPSHQVTQMGQEVILRCVPISNHLYFYWYRQILGQKVEFLVSFYNNEISEKSEIFDDQFSVERPDGSNFTLKIRSTKLEDSAMYFCASNKRGTETQYFGPGTRLLVL.

This chain links TRBV20-1 with TRBJ1-4; D unclear. Germline lookup yields CDR1 DFQATT and CDR2 SNEGSKA (reference sequence). The CDR3 contains 11 residues. Deletions cut 4 bases from V and 8 bases from J, with 8 bases between. CDR3 protein: CSATSQEKLFF. CDR3 in DNA: TGCAGTGCTACCTCACAGGAAAAACTGTTTTTT.